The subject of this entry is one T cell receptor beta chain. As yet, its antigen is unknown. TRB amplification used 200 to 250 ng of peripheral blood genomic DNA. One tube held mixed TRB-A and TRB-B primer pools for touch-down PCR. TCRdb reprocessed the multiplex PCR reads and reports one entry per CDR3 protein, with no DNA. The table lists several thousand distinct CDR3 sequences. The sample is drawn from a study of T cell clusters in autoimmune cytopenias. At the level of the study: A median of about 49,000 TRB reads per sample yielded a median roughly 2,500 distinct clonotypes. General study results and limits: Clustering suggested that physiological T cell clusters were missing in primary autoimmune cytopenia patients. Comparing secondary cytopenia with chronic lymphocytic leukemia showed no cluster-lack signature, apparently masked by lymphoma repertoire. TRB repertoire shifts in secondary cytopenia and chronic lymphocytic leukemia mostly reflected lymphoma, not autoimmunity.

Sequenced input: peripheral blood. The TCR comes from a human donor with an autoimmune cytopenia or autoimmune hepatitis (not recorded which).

CDR3 loop: CATSRDDTQYF. The chain has TRBV15 and TRBJ2-3. The CDR3 runs to 11 residues. The germline V gene encodes CDR1 LNHNV and CDR2 YYDKDF (reference sequence).